Listed below are T cell receptor beta chains from one sample, sequenced in a study of Graves' ophthalmopathy and Graves' hyperthyroidism. TCRdb recomputed calls from the multiplex PCR reads with MiXCR, one row per CDR3 protein. The sample consists of about 220,000 distinct CDR3 sequences, 20% to 25% of them appearing once. The sample taken for sequencing was peripheral blood. These receptors originate from a woman aged 50 to 60 with Graves' ophthalmopathy. The CDR3 runs from the conserved cysteine through the conserved F or W. Each record gives: CDR3 length, clone size, D gene, J gene, V gene, CDR3 DNA, CDR3 protein. The D gene is left open where the match is weak. Clone size appears in some rows only: once, few, many, or a class for an expanded clone.

cdr3_length: 12
clone_size: .
d_call: .
j_call: TRBJ2-7
v_call: TRBV12-3/TRBV12-4
cdr3_nt: TGTGCCAGCAGCCAGGGATACTACGAGCAGTACTTC
cdr3_aa: CASSQGYYEQYF

cdr3_length: 13
clone_size: many
d_call: .
j_call: TRBJ2-5
v_call: TRBV7-2
cdr3_nt: TGTGCCAGCAGCAGTGGGCCGGTGGGGACCCAGTACTTC
cdr3_aa: CASSSGPVGTQYF

cdr3_length: 15
clone_size: many
d_call: TRBD1
j_call: TRBJ1-3
v_call: TRBV12-3/TRBV12-4
cdr3_nt: TGTGCCAGCAGTTTGAAGGGGGCTTCTGGAAACACCATATATTTT
cdr3_aa: CASSLKGASGNTIYF

cdr3_length: 14
clone_size: .
d_call: .
j_call: TRBJ2-5
v_call: TRBV24-1
cdr3_nt: TGTGCCACCAGTGACCGGCGTATACAAGAGACCCAGTACTTC
cdr3_aa: CATSDRRIQETQYF

cdr3_length: 15
clone_size: many
d_call: TRBD1
j_call: TRBJ1-5
v_call: TRBV27
cdr3_nt: TGTGCCAGCAGGCCTCAGGGGGCGCGGAATCAGCCCCAGCATTTT
cdr3_aa: CASRPQGARNQPQHF

cdr3_length: 14
clone_size: many
d_call: .
j_call: TRBJ1-5
v_call: TRBV6-5
cdr3_nt: TGTGCCAGCAGTTACTCATCTAGCGATCAGCCCCAGCATTTT
cdr3_aa: CASSYSSSDQPQHF

cdr3_length: 13
clone_size: many
d_call: .
j_call: TRBJ2-5
v_call: TRBV2
cdr3_nt: TGTGCCAGCAGTTACTACAACCAAGAGACCCAGTACTTC
cdr3_aa: CASSYYNQETQYF

cdr3_length: 14
clone_size: .
d_call: .
j_call: TRBJ2-5
v_call: TRBV5-1
cdr3_nt: TGCGCCAGCAGCTTGGTGTCCTGGGGGGAGACCCAGTACTTC
cdr3_aa: CASSLVSWGETQYF

cdr3_length: 11
clone_size: many
d_call: .
j_call: TRBJ2-5
v_call: TRBV28
cdr3_nt: TGTGCCAGCAGTGAAAAGGGGACCCAGTACTTC
cdr3_aa: CASSEKGTQYF

cdr3_length: 15
clone_size: many
d_call: .
j_call: TRBJ1-5
v_call: TRBV25-1
cdr3_nt: TGTGCCAGCAGCAAGGACCCACGGGTGGACCAGCCCCAGCATTTT
cdr3_aa: CASSKDPRVDQPQHF

cdr3_length: 16
clone_size: many
d_call: TRBD1
j_call: TRBJ2-2
v_call: TRBV24-1
cdr3_nt: TGTGCCACCAGGGATGCCGGGACAGGAGAAATCGGGGAGCTGTTTTTT
cdr3_aa: CATRDAGTGEIGELFF

cdr3_length: 14
clone_size: few
d_call: TRBD2
j_call: TRBJ2-7
v_call: TRBV5-1
cdr3_nt: TGCGCCAGCAGCTTTGCTAGCGGGGGGTACGAGCAGTACTTC
cdr3_aa: CASSFASGGYEQYF

cdr3_length: 15
clone_size: .
d_call: TRBD1
j_call: TRBJ2-5
v_call: TRBV6-1
cdr3_nt: TGTGCCAGCAGCCAAAAGACAGGGATCCAAGAGACCCAGTACTTC
cdr3_aa: CASSQKTGIQETQYF